The source of this TCR beta chain is a study of blood T cell repertoires in COVID-19 (TCRdb year 2020). Some background on the complete study: The collaborator samples originated in the United States, Italy and Spain and spanned the acute and convalescent phases of COVID-19. The material from the prospective study consisted of cDNA or gDNA derived from T cells, B-cell-depleted T cells, or PBMCs. Subjects who had been exposed to COVID-19, were actively infected with it, or had recovered from it provided the deeply sampled blood TCRbeta repertoires that made up the dataset. A freely available public database, intended as a resource for researchers studying the immune response to SARS-CoV-2, is where the repertoires were released. The samples were drawn from the first 160 participants of the ongoing ImmuneRACE study and from under 1,500 subjects provided by 6 global collaborators. Sample metadata almost always included a de-identified subject ID, COVID-19 status, age in years and sex. HLA class I and class II types, where available, came from metadata supplied by the sample provider rather than from assay-based typing. What the authors observed across the whole study: How much clinical and demographic metadata was included differed by source and by participant, and the metadata was provided uncurated.

Collaborating institutions collected whole blood in K2EDTA tubes following their own protocols. For TCRbeta analysis, collaborators shipped samples in one of three forms: frozen whole blood, isolated PBMCs, or DNA extracted from either of those sample types. The germline V gene yields SNHLY for CDR1 and FYNNEI for CDR2. Relative to germline, V is 5 bases shorter and J is 4 bases shorter, with 11 bases between their ends. Taken from cysteine to phenylalanine, the CDR3 has 13 residues. This entry keeps only the CDR3 DNA: 39 bases, framed from base 1. TCRbeta CDR3 regions were amplified from genomic DNA using the immunoSEQ Assay, a bias-controlled multiplex PCR. As for how the authors treated the data: The number of nucleated cells in each sample was estimated by amplification of reference gene primers within the assay. To quantify the absolute abundance of each unique TCRbeta CDR3 rearrangement, sequence reads were collapsed and filtered. For each sample, productive Simpson clonality was calculated by taking the square root of Simpson's diversity index across productive rearrangements. TCRdb took this table from immuneACCESS and kept in-frame rearrangements with V and J called. Such tables lack part of the clones; where checked against another copy, unresolved V genes explain under half of the gap, and the rest is unexplained. For V, J and clone size, that table is used; D and trimming come from the DNA. This sample comprises some 65,000 clones, roughly 92% of them detected only once. About 3% of the sample lies in the top ten.

As regards this clone: Its binding antigen is unknown. No much larger clonotype is one base removed from it; base qualities were not supplied.

Source material: peripheral blood. The chain is encoded by TRBV2 joined to TRBJ2-5; TRBD1 could be the D gene, as 6 bases match. The source is a man in his 70s with active COVID-19. In nucleotide form, the sequence is TGTGCCAGCAGTCGACAGGAGAGAGAGACCCAGTACTTC. Its coded protein is CASSRQERETQYF.